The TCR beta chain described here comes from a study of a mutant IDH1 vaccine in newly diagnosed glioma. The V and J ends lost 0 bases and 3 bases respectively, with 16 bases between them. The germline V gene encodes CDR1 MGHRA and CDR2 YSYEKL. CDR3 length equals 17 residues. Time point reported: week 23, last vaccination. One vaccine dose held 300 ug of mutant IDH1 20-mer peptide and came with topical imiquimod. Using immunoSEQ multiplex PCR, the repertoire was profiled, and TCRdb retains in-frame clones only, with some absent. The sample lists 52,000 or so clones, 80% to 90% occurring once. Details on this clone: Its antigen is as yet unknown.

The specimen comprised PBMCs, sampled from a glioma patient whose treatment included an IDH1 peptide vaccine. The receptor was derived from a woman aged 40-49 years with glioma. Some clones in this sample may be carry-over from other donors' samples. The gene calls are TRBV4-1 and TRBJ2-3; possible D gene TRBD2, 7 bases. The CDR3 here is CASSQDGGGGGTDTQYF. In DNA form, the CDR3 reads TGCGCCAGCAGCCAAGATGGGGGAGGGGGGGGTACAGATACGCAGTATTTT.